The 5 T cell receptor beta chains given below trace back to one sample, sequenced in a study of blood T cell repertoires in COVID-19 (dated by TCRdb to 2019 to 2021). Library generation was performed with the immunoSEQ multiplex PCR assay. Imported from immuneACCESS, the table was reduced by TCRdb to in-frame sequences with V and J called. These copies leave out some clones; in studies compared against another copy, an unresolved V gene accounts for under half, and the cause of the remainder is not known. Present in this sample are about 340,000 clones, around four fifths of which were seen just once. Of the sample, around 3% falls within the top ten clones. The sequencing input was peripheral blood. Receptors originate from a man aged 25 to 40 with active or convalescent COVID-19.

The chain has TRBV7-2 and TRBJ2-7, with 7 bases fitting TRBD1. This CDR3 is built from 13 residues. Germline lookup yields CDR1 SGHTA and CDR2 FQGNSA. The V segment lost 6 bases and the J segment 6 bases; nucleotides outside the gene matches: 8. CDR3: CASRPTGNREQYF. DNA for the CDR3: TGTGCCAGCAGGCCGACAGGGAATCGCGAGCAGTACTTC.

The chain links TRBV24-1 to TRBJ2-1, with 9 bases that match TRBD2. After removal of 3 bases from V and 4 bases from J, the junction contained 6 bases not matched to a gene. The germline V gene encodes CDR1 KGHDR and CDR2 SFDVKD. This CDR3 has 16 amino acids. The CDR3 is CATSDRLAALYNEQFF. CDR3 DNA: TGTGCCACCAGTGATCGACTAGCGGCGCTTTACAATGAGCAGTTCTTC.

The rearrangement joins TRBV19 to TRBJ2-1; tentative D call: TRBD1 (6 bases). Trimming pared 5 bases from V and 4 bases from J, leaving 9 bases between. This CDR3 is 13 amino acids long. Per the germline V gene, CDR1 is LNHDA and CDR2 is SQIVND (reference sequence). The CDR3 DNA is TGTGCCAGTAGTGAGGACAGTTACAATGAGCAGTTCTTC. It encodes CASSEDSYNEQFF.

The V and J genes are TRBV30 and TRBJ2-1; 8 nucleotides match TRBD2. In germline, CDR1 is GTSNPN, CDR2 SVGIG (reference sequence). The CDR3 consists of 15 residues. V gave up 0 bases and J gave up 3 bases; unmatched junction bases: 4. The CDR3 region has the DNA TGTGCCTGGAGTGTGGTTCTAGCGGGCTACAATGAGCAGTTCTTC. As protein: CAWSVVLAGYNEQFF.

The chain couples TRBV4-2 to TRBJ2-5, with TRBD2 matching over 12 bases. The CDR3 contains 16 residues. Unmatched junction bases numbered 5, after V lost 1 base and J lost 5 bases. Per the germline V gene, CDR1 is LGHNA and CDR2 is YNFKEQ. Here the CDR3 DNA reads TGTGCCAGCAGCCAAGCTAGCGGGAGGGCCTGGGAGACCCAGTACTTC. Translation: CASSQASGRAWETQYF.